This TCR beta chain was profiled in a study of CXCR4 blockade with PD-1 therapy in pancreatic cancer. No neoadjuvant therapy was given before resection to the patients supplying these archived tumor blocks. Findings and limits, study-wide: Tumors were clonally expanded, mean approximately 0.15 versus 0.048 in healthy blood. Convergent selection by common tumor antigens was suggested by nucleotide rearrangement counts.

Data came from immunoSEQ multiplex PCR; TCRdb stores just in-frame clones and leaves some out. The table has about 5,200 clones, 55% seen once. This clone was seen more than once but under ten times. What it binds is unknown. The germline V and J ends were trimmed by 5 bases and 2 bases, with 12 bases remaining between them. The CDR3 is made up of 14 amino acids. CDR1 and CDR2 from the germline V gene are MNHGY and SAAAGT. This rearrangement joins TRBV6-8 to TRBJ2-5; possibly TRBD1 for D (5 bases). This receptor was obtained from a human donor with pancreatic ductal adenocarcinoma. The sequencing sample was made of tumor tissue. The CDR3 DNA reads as TGTGCCAGCAGTGATCGACAGCCACAAGAGACCCAGTACTTC. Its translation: CASSDRQPQETQYF.